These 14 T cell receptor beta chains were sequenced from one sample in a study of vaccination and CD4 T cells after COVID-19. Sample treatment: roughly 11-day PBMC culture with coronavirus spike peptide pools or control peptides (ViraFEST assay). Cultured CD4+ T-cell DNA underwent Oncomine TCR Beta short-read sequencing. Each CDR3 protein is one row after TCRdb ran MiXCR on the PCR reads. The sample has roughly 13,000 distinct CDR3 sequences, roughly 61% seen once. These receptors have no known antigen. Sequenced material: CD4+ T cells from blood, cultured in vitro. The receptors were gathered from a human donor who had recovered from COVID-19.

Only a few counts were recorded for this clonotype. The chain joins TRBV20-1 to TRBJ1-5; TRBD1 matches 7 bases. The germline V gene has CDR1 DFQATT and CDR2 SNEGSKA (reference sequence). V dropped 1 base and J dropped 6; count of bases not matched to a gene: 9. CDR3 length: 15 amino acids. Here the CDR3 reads CSARGNRGVGQPQHF. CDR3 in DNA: TGCAGTGCTAGAGGGAACAGGGGAGTTGGTCAGCCCCAGCATTTT.

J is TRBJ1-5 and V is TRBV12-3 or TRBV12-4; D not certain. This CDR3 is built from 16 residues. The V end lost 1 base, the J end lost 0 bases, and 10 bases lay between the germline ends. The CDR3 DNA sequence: TGTGCCAGCAGTTTAGGTAGGGCGCTTAGCAATCAGCCCCAGCATTTT. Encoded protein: CASSLGRALSNQPQHF.

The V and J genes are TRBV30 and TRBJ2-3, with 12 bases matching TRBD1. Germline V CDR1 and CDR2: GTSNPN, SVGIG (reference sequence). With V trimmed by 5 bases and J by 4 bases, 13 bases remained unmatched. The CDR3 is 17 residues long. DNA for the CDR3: TGTGCCTGGGGACATTTACCGGGACAGGGGGCGTCAGATACGCAGTATTTT. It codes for CAWGHLPGQGASDTQYF.

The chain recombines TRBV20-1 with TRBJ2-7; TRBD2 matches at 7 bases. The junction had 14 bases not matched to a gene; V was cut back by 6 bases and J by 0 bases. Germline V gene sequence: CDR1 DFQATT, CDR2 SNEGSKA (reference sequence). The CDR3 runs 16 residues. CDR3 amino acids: CSAPGGGRASSYEQYF. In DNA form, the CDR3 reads TGCAGTGCCCCCGGTGGGGGGAGGGCGAGCTCCTACGAGCAGTACTTC.

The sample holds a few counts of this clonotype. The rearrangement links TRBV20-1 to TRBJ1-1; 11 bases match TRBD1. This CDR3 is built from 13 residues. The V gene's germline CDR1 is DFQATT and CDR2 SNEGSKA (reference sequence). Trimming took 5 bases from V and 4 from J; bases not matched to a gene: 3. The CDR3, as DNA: TGCAGTGCTCCGGGGACAGGGGGCACTGAAGCTTTCTTT. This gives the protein CSAPGTGGTEAFF.

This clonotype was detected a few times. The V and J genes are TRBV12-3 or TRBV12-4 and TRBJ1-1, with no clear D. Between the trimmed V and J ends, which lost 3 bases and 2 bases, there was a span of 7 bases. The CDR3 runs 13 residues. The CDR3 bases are TGTGCCAGCAGTTTGGGCCCAAACACTGAAGCTTTCTTT. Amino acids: CASSLGPNTEAFF.

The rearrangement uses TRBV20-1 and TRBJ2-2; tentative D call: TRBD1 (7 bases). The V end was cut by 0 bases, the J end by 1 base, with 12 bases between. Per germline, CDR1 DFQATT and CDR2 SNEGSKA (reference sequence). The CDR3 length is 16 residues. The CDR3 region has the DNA TGCAGTGCTAGAGACCCGCAGGGGGGGAACACCGGGGAGCTGTTTTTT. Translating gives CSARDPQGGNTGELFF.

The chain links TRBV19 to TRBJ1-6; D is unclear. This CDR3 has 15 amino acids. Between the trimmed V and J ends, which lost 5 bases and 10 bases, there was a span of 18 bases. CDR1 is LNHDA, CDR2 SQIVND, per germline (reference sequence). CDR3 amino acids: CASSYSQEAGSPLHF. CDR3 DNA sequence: TGTGCCAGTAGTTACTCGCAGGAGGCGGGGTCACCCCTCCACTTT.

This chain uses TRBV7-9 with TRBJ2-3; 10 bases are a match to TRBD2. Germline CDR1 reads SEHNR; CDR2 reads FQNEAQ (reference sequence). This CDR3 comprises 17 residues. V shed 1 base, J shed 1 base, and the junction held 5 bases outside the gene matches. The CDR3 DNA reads TGTGCCAGCAGCTTAGGTACCGGGACTAGCGGCACAGATACGCAGTATTTT. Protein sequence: CASSLGTGTSGTDTQYF. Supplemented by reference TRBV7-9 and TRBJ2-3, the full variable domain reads DTGVSQNPRHKITKRGQNVTFRCDPISEHNRLYWYRQTLGQGPEFLTYFQNEAQLEKSRLLSDRFSAERPKGSFSTLEIQRTEQGDSAMYLCASSLGTGTSGTDTQYFGPGTRLTVL.

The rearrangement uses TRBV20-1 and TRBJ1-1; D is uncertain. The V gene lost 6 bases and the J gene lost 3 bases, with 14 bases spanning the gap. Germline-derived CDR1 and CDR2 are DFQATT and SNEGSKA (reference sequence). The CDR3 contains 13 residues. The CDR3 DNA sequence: TGCAGTGCCAGACGGCCCGGGGACACTGAAGCTTTCTTT. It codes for CSARRPGDTEAFF.

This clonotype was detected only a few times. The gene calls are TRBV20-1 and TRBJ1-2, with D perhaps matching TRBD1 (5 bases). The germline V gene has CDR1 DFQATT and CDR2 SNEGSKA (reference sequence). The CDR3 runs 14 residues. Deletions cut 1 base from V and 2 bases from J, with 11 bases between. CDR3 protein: CSARGTGGNYGYTF. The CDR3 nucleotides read TGCAGTGCTAGAGGGACGGGGGGGAACTATGGCTACACCTTC.

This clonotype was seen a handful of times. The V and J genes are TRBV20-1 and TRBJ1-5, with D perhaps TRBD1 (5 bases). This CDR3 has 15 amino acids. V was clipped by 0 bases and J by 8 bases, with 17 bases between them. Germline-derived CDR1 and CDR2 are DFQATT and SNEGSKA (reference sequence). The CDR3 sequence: CSARDYGQGSKPQHF. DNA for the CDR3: TGCAGTGCTAGAGATTATGGGCAGGGTTCGAAGCCCCAGCATTTT.

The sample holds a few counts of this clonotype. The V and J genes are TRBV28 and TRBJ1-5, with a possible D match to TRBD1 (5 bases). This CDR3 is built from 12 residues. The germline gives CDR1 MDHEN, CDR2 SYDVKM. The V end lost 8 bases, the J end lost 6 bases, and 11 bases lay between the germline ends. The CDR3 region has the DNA TGTGCCAGCTGTTCAGGGAGTCAGCCCCAGCATTTT. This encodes CASCSGSQPQHF.

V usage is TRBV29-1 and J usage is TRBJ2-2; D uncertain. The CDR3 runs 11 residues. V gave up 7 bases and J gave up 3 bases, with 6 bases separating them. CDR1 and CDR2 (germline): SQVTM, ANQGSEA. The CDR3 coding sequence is TGCAGCGCATCAGACACCGGGGAGCTGTTTTTT. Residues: CSASDTGELFF.